This is a list of T cell receptor beta chains from one sample in a study of cytomegalovirus exposure and HLA in healthy donors. TCRdb keeps only in-frame clones here, not all; method: immunoSEQ multiplex PCR. The sample has 200,000 to 250,000 clones, approximately 79% seen once. Sequenced sample: PBMCs. The receptors stem from a man over 45 in good health and CMV-seronegative. CDR3s include the opening cysteine and the closing phenylalanine or tryptophan. Each record gives: clone size, V gene, J gene, D gene, CDR3 DNA, CDR3 protein. D genes are given only for firm matches. Size values are once, few and many counts, or a class for expanded clones, and some rows have none.

clone size: NA; V gene: TRBV9; J gene: TRBJ1-1; D gene: TRBD1; CDR3 DNA: TGTGCCAGCAGCCCAGGGACAGCTAACACTGAAGCTTTCTTT; CDR3 protein: CASSPGTANTEAFF
clone size: NA; V gene: TRBV5-6; J gene: TRBJ2-4; D gene: TRBD1; CDR3 DNA: TGTGCCAGCAGCTTCCGGGACAGGGGGGGAGGCATTCAGTACTTC; CDR3 protein: CASSFRDRGGGIQYF
clone size: NA; V gene: TRBV4-2; J gene: TRBJ2-1; D gene: TRBD2; CDR3 DNA: TGTGCCAGCAGCCAATCAAGCGGGAGCTCCTACAATGAGCAGTTCTTC; CDR3 protein: CASSQSSGSSYNEQFF
clone size: once; V gene: TRBV10-1; J gene: TRBJ2-1; D gene: NA; CDR3 DNA: TGCGCCATACGGACTGGATACAATGAGCAGTTCTTC; CDR3 protein: CAIRTGYNEQFF
clone size: NA; V gene: TRBV5-4; J gene: TRBJ2-3; D gene: TRBD2; CDR3 DNA: TGTGCCAGCAGCTTCCAAGTGGGGGGGGCAGATACGCAGTATTTT; CDR3 protein: CASSFQVGGADTQYF
clone size: few; V gene: TRBV7-9; J gene: TRBJ2-7; D gene: NA; CDR3 DNA: TGTGCCAGCAGCTTAGCGGTGTCTGGGGCCGAGCAGTACTTC; CDR3 protein: CASSLAVSGAEQYF
clone size: NA; V gene: TRBV7-9; J gene: TRBJ2-5; D gene: NA; CDR3 DNA: TGTGCCAGCAGCTTTCGGGTACGAGAGACCCAGTACTTC; CDR3 protein: CASSFRVRETQYF
clone size: few; V gene: TRBV27; J gene: TRBJ1-5; D gene: NA; CDR3 DNA: TGTGCCAGCAGAGCGAAACTGGACAAGACCCAGCATTTT; CDR3 protein: CASRAKLDKTQHF
clone size: NA; V gene: TRBV18; J gene: TRBJ2-7; D gene: NA; CDR3 DNA: TGTGCCAGCTCACCACCCAGTGTCTACGAGCAGTACTTC; CDR3 protein: CASSPPSVYEQYF
clone size: NA; V gene: TRBV11-2; J gene: TRBJ2-1; D gene: TRBD2; CDR3 DNA: TGTGCCAGCAGGCCCAGACTAGCGGGAGTCTACAATGAGCAGTTCTTC; CDR3 protein: CASRPRLAGVYNEQFF
clone size: NA; V gene: TRBV7-9; J gene: TRBJ2-1; D gene: NA; CDR3 DNA: TGTGCCAGCAGCTTAGCCAACAATGAGCAGTTCTTC; CDR3 protein: CASSLANNEQFF
clone size: NA; V gene: TRBV7-2; J gene: TRBJ1-4; D gene: NA; CDR3 DNA: TGTGCCAGCAGCTTACAGGGGCCCGCAACTAATGAAAAACTGTTTTTT; CDR3 protein: CASSLQGPATNEKLFF
clone size: NA; V gene: TRBV27; J gene: TRBJ2-7; D gene: TRBD1; CDR3 DNA: TGTGCCAGCAGACAGGGGGGACGGTCCTACGAGCAGTACTTC; CDR3 protein: CASRQGGRSYEQYF
clone size: NA; V gene: TRBV5-8; J gene: TRBJ1-4; D gene: TRBD1; CDR3 DNA: TGTGCCAGCAGCTTGAGGGACAGGGGACCCGAAAAACTGTTTTTT; CDR3 protein: CASSLRDRGPEKLFF
clone size: NA; V gene: TRBV11-3; J gene: TRBJ2-3; D gene: NA; CDR3 DNA: TGTGCCAGCAGCCCCCAGGGTTCCCCAGATACGCAGTATTTT; CDR3 protein: CASSPQGSPDTQYF
clone size: NA; V gene: TRBV7-8; J gene: TRBJ1-1; D gene: TRBD1; CDR3 DNA: TGTGCCAGCAGCCCGGGACAGGGAATGGGGACTGAAGCTTTCTTT; CDR3 protein: CASSPGQGMGTEAFF
clone size: NA; V gene: TRBV5-1; J gene: TRBJ2-2; D gene: TRBD1; CDR3 DNA: TGCGCCAGCAGCATACGACAGGGTAGCACCGGGGAGCTGTTTTTT; CDR3 protein: CASSIRQGSTGELFF
clone size: NA; V gene: TRBV28; J gene: TRBJ2-1; D gene: TRBD1; CDR3 DNA: TGTGCCAGCACCACACAGGGGGAAGGTGACAATGAGCAGTTCTTC; CDR3 protein: CASTTQGEGDNEQFF
clone size: NA; V gene: TRBV6-6; J gene: TRBJ1-2; D gene: TRBD1; CDR3 DNA: TGTGCCAGCAGCAATCAGGGGGCGCCGGAATATGGCTACACCTTC; CDR3 protein: CASSNQGAPEYGYTF
clone size: NA; V gene: TRBV11-3; J gene: TRBJ2-3; D gene: NA; CDR3 DNA: TGTGCCAGCAGTCTAGGAGGGATTGGAACCACAGATACGCAGTATTTT; CDR3 protein: CASSLGGIGTTDTQYF
clone size: NA; V gene: TRBV5-4; J gene: TRBJ1-3; D gene: NA; CDR3 DNA: TGTGCCAGCAGCTTAGCGGGGTCGGGAAACACCATATATTTT; CDR3 protein: CASSLAGSGNTIYF
clone size: NA; V gene: TRBV5-1; J gene: TRBJ2-1; D gene: TRBD2; CDR3 DNA: TGCGCCAGCAGCCCCGGGACTAGCGGTCTCTCCTACAATGAGCAGTTCTTC; CDR3 protein: CASSPGTSGLSYNEQFF